The present T cell receptor (beta chain) was sequenced within a study of cytomegalovirus exposure and HLA in healthy donors. General study results and limits: Across all donors, roughly uniform sequencing depth was an assumption of the presence/absence analyses. Reported findings show TCR beta sequences accurately forecast HLA-A and HLA-B alleles in most subjects. In an earlier analysis, most TCR beta V segments were productive about 87% or about 30% of the time.

With 60 Vbeta and 13 Jbeta primers, the PCR was carried out. Clones were read by immunoSEQ multiplex PCR, and TCRdb kept only the in-frame ones, dropping some. The sample contains 250,000 or so clones, roughly 91% of which appear only once. Per the germline V gene, CDR1 is SGHTA and CDR2 is FQGTGA. V was trimmed by 5 bases and J by 0 bases, leaving 17 bases between them. CDR3 length: 18 residues. For this clone: Its antigen remains unidentified.

This sequence was found in a girl between 2 and 10 years old in good health and CMV-seronegative. This chain joins TRBV7-3 and TRBJ2-6; D is unresolved. Sequenced input: PBMCs. The CDR3 loop reads CASSVGLAPSSGANVLTF. DNA for the CDR3: TGTGCCAGCAGCGTGGGCCTCGCCCCCAGCTCTGGGGCCAACGTCCTGACTTTC.